The clone carrying this TCR beta chain was observed many times. Its specificity is not known. Individually, TCR cDNA molecules were each labelled with a unique molecular identifier. TCRdb re-derived calls from the 5' RACE reads in MiXCR, one entry per CDR3 protein. The repertoire consists of 9,500 to 15,000 distinct CDR3 sequences, with over 11% occurring once and the leading ten covering roughly 2.4%. This sample stems from a study of spatial heterogeneity in lung cancer. CDR1 and CDR2 (germline): SQVTM, ANQGSEA. The CDR3 spans 11 residues. The trim removed 4 bases at V and 9 bases at J, leaving 6 bases unmatched. Time point specified: sample taken at primary tumor resection. Researchers sequenced whole RNA taken from tumor, nontumor lung or frozen PBMC without sorting. General study findings and limits: TCRs found ubiquitously expanded in tumor appeared in blood more at resection than at follow-up.

This TCR came from a female donor with early-stage non-small cell lung cancer. V and J are TRBV29-1 and TRBJ2-7; 7 bases match TRBD1. Material: PBMCs, obtained at surgery. CDR3 DNA: TGCAGCGTTGCTGGACAGGAAGGGCAGTACTTC. Amino acids: CSVAGQEGQYF.